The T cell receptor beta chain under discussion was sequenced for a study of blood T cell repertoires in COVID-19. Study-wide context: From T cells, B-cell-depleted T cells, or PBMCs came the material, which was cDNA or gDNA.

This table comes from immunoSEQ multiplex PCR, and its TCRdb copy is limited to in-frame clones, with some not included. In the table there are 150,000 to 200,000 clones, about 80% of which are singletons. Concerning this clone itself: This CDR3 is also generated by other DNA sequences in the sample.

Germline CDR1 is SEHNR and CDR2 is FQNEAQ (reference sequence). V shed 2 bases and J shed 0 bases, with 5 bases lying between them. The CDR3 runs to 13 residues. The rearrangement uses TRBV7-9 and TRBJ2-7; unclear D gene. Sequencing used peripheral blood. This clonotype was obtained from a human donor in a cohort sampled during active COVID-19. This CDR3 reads CASSLPSSYEQYF. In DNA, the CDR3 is TGTGCCAGCAGCTTACCTAGCTCCTACGAGCAGTACTTC.